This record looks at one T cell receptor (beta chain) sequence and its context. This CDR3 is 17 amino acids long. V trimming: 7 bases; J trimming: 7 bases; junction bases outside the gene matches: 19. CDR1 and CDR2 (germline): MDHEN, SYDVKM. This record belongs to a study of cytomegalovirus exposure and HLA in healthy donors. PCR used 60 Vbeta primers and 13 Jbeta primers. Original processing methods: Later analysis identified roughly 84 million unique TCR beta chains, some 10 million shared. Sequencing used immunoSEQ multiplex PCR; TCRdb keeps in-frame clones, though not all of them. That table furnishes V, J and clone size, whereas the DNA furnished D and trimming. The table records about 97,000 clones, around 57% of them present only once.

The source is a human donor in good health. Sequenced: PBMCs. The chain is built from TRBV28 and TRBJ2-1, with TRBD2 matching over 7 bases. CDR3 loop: CASTPPLGTQAGNEQFF. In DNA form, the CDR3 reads TGTGCCAGCACCCCCCCGCTAGGGACCCAAGCGGGAAATGAGCAGTTCTTC. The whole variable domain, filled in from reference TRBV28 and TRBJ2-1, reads DVKVTQSSRYLVKRTGEKVFLECVQDMDHENMFWYRQDPGLGLRLIYFSYDVKMKEKGDIPEGYSVSREKKERFSLILESASTNQTSMYLCASTPPLGTQAGNEQFFGPGTRLTVL.